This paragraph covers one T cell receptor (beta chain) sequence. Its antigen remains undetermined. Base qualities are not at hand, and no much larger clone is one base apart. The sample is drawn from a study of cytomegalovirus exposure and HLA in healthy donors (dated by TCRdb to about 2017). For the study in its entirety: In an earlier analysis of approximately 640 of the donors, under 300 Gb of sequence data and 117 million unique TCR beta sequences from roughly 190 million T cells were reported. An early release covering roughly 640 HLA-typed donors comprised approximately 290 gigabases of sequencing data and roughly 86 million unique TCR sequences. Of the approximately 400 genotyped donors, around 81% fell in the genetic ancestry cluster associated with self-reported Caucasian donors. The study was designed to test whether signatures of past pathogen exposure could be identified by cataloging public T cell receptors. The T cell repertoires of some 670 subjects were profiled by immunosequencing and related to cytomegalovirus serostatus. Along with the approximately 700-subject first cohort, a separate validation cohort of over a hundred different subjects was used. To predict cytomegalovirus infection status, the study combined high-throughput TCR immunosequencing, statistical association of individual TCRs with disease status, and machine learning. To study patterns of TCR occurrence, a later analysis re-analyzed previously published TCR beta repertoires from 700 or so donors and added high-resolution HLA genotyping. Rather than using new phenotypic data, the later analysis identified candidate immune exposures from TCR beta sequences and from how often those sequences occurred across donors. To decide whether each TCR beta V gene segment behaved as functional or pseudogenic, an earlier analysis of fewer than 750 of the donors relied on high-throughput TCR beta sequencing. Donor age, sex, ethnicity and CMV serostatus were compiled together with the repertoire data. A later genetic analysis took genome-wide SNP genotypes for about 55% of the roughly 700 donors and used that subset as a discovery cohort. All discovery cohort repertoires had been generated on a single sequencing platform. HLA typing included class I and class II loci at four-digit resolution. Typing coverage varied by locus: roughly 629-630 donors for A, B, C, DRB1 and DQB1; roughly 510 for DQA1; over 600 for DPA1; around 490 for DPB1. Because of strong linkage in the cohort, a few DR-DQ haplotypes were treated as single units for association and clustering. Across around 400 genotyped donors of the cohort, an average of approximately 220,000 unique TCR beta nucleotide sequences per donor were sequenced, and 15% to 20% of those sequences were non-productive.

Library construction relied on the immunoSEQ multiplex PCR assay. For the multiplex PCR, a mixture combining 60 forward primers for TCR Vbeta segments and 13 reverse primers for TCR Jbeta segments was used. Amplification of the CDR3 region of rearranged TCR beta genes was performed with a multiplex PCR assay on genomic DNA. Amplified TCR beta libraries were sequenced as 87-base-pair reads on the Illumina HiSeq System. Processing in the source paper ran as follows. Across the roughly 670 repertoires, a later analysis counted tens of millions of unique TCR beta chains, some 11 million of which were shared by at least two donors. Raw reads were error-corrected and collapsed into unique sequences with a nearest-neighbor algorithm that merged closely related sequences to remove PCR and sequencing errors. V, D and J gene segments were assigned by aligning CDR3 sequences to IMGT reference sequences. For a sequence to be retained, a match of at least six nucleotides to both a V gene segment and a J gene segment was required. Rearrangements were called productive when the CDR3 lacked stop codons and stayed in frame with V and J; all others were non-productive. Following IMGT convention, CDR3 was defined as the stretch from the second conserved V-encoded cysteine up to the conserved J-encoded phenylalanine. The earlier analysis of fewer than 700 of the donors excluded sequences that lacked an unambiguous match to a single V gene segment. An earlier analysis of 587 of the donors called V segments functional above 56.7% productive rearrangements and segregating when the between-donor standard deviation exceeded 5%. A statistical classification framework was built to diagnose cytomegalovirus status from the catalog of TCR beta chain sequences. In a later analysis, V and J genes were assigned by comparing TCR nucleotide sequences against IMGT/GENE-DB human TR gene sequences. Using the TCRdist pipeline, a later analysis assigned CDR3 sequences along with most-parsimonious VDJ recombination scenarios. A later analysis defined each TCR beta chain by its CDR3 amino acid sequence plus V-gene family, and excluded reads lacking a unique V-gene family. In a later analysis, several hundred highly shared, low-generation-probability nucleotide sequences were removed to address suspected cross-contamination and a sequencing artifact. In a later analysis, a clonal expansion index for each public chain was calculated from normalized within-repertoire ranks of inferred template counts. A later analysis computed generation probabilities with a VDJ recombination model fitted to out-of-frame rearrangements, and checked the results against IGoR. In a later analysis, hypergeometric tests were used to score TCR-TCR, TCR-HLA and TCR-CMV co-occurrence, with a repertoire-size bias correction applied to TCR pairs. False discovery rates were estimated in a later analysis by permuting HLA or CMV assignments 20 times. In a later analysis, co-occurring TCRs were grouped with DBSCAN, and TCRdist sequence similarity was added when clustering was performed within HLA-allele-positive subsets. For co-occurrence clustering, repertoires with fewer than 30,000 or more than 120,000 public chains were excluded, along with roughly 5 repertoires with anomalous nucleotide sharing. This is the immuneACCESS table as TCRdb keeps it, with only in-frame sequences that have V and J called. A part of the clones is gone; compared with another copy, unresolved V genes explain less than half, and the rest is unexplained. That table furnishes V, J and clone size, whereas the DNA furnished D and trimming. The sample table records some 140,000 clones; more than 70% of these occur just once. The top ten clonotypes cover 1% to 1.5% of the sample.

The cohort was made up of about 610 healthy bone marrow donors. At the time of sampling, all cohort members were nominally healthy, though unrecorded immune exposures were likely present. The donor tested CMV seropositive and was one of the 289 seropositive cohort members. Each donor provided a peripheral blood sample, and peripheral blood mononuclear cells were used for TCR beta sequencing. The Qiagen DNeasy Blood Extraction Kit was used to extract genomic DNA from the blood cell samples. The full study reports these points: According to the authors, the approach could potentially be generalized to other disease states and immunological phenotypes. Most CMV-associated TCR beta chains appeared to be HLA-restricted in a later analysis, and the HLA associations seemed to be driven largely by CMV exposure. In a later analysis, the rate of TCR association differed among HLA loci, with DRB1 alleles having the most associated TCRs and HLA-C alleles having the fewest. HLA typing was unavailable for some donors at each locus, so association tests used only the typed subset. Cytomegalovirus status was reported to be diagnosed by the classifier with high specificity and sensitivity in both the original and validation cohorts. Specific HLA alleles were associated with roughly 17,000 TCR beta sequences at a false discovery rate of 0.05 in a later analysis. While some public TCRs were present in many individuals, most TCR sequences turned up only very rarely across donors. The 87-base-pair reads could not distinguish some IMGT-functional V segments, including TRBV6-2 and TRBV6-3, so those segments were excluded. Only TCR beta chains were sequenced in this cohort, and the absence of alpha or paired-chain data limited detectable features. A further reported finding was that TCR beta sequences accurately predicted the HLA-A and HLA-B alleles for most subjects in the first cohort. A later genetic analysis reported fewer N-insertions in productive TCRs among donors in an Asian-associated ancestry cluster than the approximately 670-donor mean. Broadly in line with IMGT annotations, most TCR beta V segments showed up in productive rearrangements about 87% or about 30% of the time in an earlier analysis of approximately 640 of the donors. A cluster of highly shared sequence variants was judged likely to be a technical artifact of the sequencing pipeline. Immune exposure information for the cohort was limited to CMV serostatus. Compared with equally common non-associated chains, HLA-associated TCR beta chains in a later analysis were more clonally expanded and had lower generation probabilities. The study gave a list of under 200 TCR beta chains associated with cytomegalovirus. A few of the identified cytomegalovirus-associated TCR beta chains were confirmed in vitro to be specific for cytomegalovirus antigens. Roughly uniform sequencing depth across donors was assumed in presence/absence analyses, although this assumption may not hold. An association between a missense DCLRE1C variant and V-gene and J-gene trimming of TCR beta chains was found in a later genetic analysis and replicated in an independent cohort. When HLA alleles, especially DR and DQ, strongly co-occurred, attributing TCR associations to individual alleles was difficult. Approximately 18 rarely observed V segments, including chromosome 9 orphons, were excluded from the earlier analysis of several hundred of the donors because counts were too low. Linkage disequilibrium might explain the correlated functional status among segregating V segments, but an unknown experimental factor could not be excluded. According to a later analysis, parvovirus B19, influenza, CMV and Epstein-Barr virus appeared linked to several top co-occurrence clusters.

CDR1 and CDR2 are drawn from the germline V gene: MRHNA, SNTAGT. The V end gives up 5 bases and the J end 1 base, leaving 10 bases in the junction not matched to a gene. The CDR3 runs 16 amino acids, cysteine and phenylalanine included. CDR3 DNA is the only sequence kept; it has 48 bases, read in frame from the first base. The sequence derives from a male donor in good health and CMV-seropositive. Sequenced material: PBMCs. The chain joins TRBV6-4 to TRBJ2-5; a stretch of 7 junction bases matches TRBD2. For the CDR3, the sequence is CASSFRIAGSQETQYF. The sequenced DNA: TGTGCCAGCAGTTTCAGAATAGCGGGTTCCCAAGAGACCCAGTACTTC.